The 27 T cell receptor beta chains in this list originate from one sample, sequenced in a study of CD8+ T cells in alopecia areata. Sequencing relied on a cDNA template that was reverse transcribed from extracted RNA. Produced via immunoSEQ multiplex PCR; TCRdb's table is partial and in-frame only. The sample lists some 220,000 clones; 50% to 60% were seen once. This sample's treatment: oral pan-JAK inhibitor, 5-10 mg twice daily. The sample here was CD4+ T cells sorted from blood, taken at week 4, from a patient treated with tofacitinib. The receptors here all came from a human donor with alopecia areata.

The chain links TRBV7-9 to TRBJ2-1; 8 bases map to TRBD1. The V segment lost 7 bases and the J segment 5 bases; nucleotides outside the gene matches: 7. Germline CDR1 SEHNR, CDR2 FQNEAQ (reference sequence). The CDR3 spans 14 residues. CDR3 loop: CASTPGGVDNEQFF. The CDR3 bases are TGTGCCAGCACTCCAGGGGGCGTCGACAATGAGCAGTTCTTC.

The rearrangement uses TRBV7-9 and TRBJ2-3; D uncertain. The CDR3 consists of 13 residues. Germline CDR1 reads SEHNR; CDR2 reads FQNEAQ (reference sequence). V lost 1 base to trimming and J lost 8 bases, with 10 bases between them. CDR3 nucleotide sequence: TGTGCCAGCAGCTTAGTATCGCTGGCTACGCAGTATTTT. Residues: CASSLVSLATQYF.

The count of this clone is one. V gene TRBV10-3 combines with J gene TRBJ2-5; the match to TRBD1 covers 7 bases. The CDR3 totals 13 residues. Trimming at V came to 10 bases and at J to 2 bases, leaving 7 bases not matched to a gene. From germline, CDR1 is ENHRY and CDR2 SYGVKD. The CDR3 is CATGLGQQETQYF. The CDR3 bases are TGTGCCACTGGCCTGGGACAGCAAGAGACCCAGTACTTC.

The chain is built from TRBV11-3 and TRBJ2-2; 7 positions match TRBD1. Germline CDR1 is SGHNT and CDR2 is YENEEA. The V segment lost 5 bases and the J segment 5 bases; nucleotides outside the gene matches: 8. The CDR3 is 15 residues long. CDR3 region: CASSTPGQTTGELFF. The DNA for the CDR3 is TGTGCCAGCAGCACGCCGGGACAGACGACCGGGGAGCTGTTTTTT.

There are a few counts of this clone. This chain connects TRBV7-2 to TRBJ2-1; D unresolved. V gave up 2 bases and J gave up 10 bases, with 15 bases separating them. The CDR3 is 14 residues long. Germline V lookup: CDR1 SGHTA, CDR2 FQGNSA. DNA for the CDR3: TGTGCCAGCAGCTTATTGGCGGCGCTAGGGGAGCAGTTCTTC. Its translation: CASSLLAALGEQFF.

The V and J genes are TRBV30 and TRBJ1-1; D is uncertain. Trimming pared 0 bases from V and 0 bases from J, leaving 5 bases between. Germline V CDR1 and CDR2: GTSNPN, SVGIG (reference sequence). The CDR3 has 13 amino acids. CDR3 nucleotides: TGTGCCTGGAGTGTGGGTATGAACACTGAAGCTTTCTTT. Translation gives CAWSVGMNTEAFF.

The J gene is TRBJ1-1, the V gene TRBV5-6; D remains unclear. Between the trimmed V and J ends, which lost 2 bases and 3 bases, there was a span of 5 bases. The CDR3 runs to 12 residues. The germline gives CDR1 SGHDT, CDR2 YYEEEE. In DNA form, the CDR3 reads TGTGCCAGCAGCTTATGGGACACTGAAGCTTTCTTT. Translating it yields CASSLWDTEAFF. The full variable domain, completed using reference TRBV5-6 and TRBJ1-1, is DAGVTQSPTHLIKTRGQQVTLRCSPKSGHDTVSWYQQALGQGPQFIFQYYEEEERQRGNFPDRFSGHQFPNYSSELNVNALLLGDSALYLCASSLWDTEAFFGQGTRLTVV.

The V call is TRBV7-9, the J call TRBJ1-2; no reliable D call. Germline assignment: CDR1 SEHNR and CDR2 FQNEAQ (reference sequence). The V end lost 4 bases, the J end lost 2 bases, and 17 bases lay between the germline ends. The CDR3 is 16 residues long. CDR3 sequence (DNA): TGTGCCAGCAGCTCACGGTGGAGGTCTTTCAACTATGGCTACACCTTC. This translates into CASSSRWRSFNYGYTF.

V gene TRBV4-3 combines with J gene TRBJ2-3, with a possible D match to TRBD2 (5 bases). Trimming removed 0 bases from V and 6 bases from J, with 10 bases in between. The CDR3 covers 14 residues. CDR1 LGHNA and CDR2 YSLEER come from the germline V gene. The DNA for the CDR3 is TGCGCCAGCAGCCAAGATCCGGGAACGGATACGCAGTATTTT. Translation: CASSQDPGTDTQYF.

This clone was seen only a few times. The CDR3 nucleotides are TGCGCCAGCACCCCCCTTAGCGGGGGCAATGAGCAGTTCTTC. This sequence encodes CASTPLSGGNEQFF. The chain uses TRBV5-1 and TRBJ2-1, with 9 positions matching TRBD2. Germline lookup yields CDR1 SGHRS and CDR2 YFSETQ. The V and J ends lost 6 bases and 6 bases, in that order; junction bases with no gene match: 7. The CDR3 length is 14 residues.

The sample holds a few counts of this clone. The V gene is TRBV10-3, the J gene TRBJ2-1; D gene uncertain. The CDR3 loop spans 13 amino acids. The ends were cut back, 8 bases at V and 5 bases at J, with 13 bases in the middle. Looked up from germline, CDR1 is ENHRY and CDR2 is SYGVKD. In nucleotides, the CDR3 is TGTGCCATCCAAGGGCTCTCGGACAATGAGCAGTTCTTC. Encoded protein: CAIQGLSDNEQFF.

This chain links TRBV30 with TRBJ2-2, with a weak D call TRBD1 (5 bases). Germline V lookup: CDR1 GTSNPN, CDR2 SVGIG (reference sequence). This CDR3 region has 16 residues. V was trimmed by 4 bases and J by 0 bases, leaving 15 bases between them. CDR3 sequence (DNA): TGTGCCTGGATCCCATTCCGGACAACGAACACCGGGGAGCTGTTTTTT. Amino acids: CAWIPFRTTNTGELFF. Together with reference TRBV30 and TRBJ2-2, the CDR3 gives the full variable domain: SQTIHQWPATLVQPVGSPLSLECTVEGTSNPNLYWYRQAAGRGLQLLFYSVGIGQISSEVPQNLSASRPQDRQFILSSKKLLLSDSGFYLCAWIPFRTTNTGELFFGEGSRLTVL.

This clone appeared a single time. The chain couples TRBV29-1 to TRBJ1-1; the D is unclear. The CDR3 loop spans 13 amino acids. V was clipped by 4 bases and J by 0 bases, with 9 bases between them. From germline, CDR1 is SQVTM and CDR2 ANQGSEA. The CDR3 DNA is TGCAGCGTTGTTGGGAAAATGAACACTGAAGCTTTCTTT. It specifies CSVVGKMNTEAFF.

Ten or more counts support this clone. The CDR3 nucleotides read TGTGCCAGCAGCTGGACAGTGAACACCGGGGAGCTGTTTTTT. Residues: CASSWTVNTGELFF. This chain links TRBV7-2 with TRBJ2-2; D perhaps matches TRBD1 (6 bases). Trimming removed 4 bases at V and 1 base at J, with 7 bases between. CDR3 length equals 14 residues. The germline V gene has CDR1 SGHTA and CDR2 FQGNSA.

This clone was observed a handful of times. V and J are TRBV6-6 and TRBJ1-1; the D is unclear. The germline CDR1 and CDR2 sequences are MNHNY and SVGAGI (reference sequence). The germline V and J ends were trimmed by 5 bases and 1 base, with 8 bases remaining between them. CDR3 size: 13 residues. The CDR3 spells CASSGERNTEAFF. The CDR3 DNA follows: TGTGCCAGCAGTGGGGAAAGGAACACTGAAGCTTTCTTT.

This clone was seen once. V and J are TRBV7-2 and TRBJ2-7; the D call may be TRBD1 or TRBD2 (5 bases each). This CDR3 spans 15 amino acids. V was clipped by 0 bases and J by 0 bases, with 9 bases between them. CDR1 and CDR2 from the germline V gene are SGHTA and FQGNSA. DNA for the CDR3: TGTGCCAGCAGCTTAGCGACGGGACCCTCCTACGAGCAGTACTTC. Its translation: CASSLATGPSYEQYF.

This chain joins TRBV29-1 and TRBJ2-2, with D possibly called TRBD1 or TRBD2 (5 bases each). This CDR3 contains 14 residues. V dropped 4 bases and J dropped 4 bases, with 13 bases sitting between them. The germline CDR1 and CDR2 sequences are SQVTM and ANQGSEA. Here the CDR3 reads CSVGDAGGTGELFF. The CDR3 DNA sequence: TGCAGCGTTGGGGACGCCGGCGGCACCGGGGAGCTGTTTTTT.

The V gene is TRBV5-6, the J gene TRBJ1-1; 8 nucleotides line up with TRBD1. The CDR3 covers 14 residues. The germline CDR1 and CDR2 sequences are SGHDT and YYEEEE. Losses at the gene ends were 5 bases for V and 4 bases for J; bases not matched to a gene: 7. CDR3 protein: CASRRTGPPTEAFF. CDR3 nucleotide sequence: TGTGCCAGCAGACGGACAGGGCCTCCCACTGAAGCTTTCTTT.

This chain uses TRBV10-3 with TRBJ1-1, with 10 bases matching TRBD1. Germline CDR1 is ENHRY and CDR2 is SYGVKD. J lost 8 bases, V lost 6 bases, and 6 bases had no gene match. The CDR3 covers 13 residues. The CDR3 here is CAIRMTGGEEAFF. The CDR3 DNA reads as TGTGCCATCAGGATGACAGGGGGCGAGGAAGCTTTCTTT.

This chain connects TRBV5-1 to TRBJ2-2, with D perhaps TRBD1 (5 bases). Germline CDR1 SGHRS, CDR2 YFSETQ. Trimming cost V 6 bases and J 1 base, with 7 bases left between them. CDR3 length: 13 amino acids. CDR3 region: CASTRENTGELFF. CDR3 DNA sequence: TGCGCCAGCACCAGGGAGAACACCGGGGAGCTGTTTTTT.

For the CDR3, the DNA is TGTGCCTGGAGTGTGGGGAATGGAAACTATGGCTACACCTTC. Encoded protein: CAWSVGNGNYGYTF. The chain joins TRBV30 to TRBJ1-2; D gene uncertain. Trimming removed 0 bases from V and 2 bases from J, with 10 bases in between. The length of the CDR3 is 14 residues. CDR1 and CDR2 from the germline V gene are GTSNPN and SVGIG (reference sequence).

The CDR3 region has the DNA TGTGCCAGCGCAATCCGGGACGCGCAGTATTTT. It codes for CASAIRDAQYF. The chain has TRBV5-6 and TRBJ2-3, with D tentatively TRBD1 or TRBD2 (5 bases each). There are 11 residues in the CDR3. Per the germline V gene, CDR1 is SGHDT and CDR2 is YYEEEE. V dropped 7 bases and J dropped 10 bases, with 13 bases sitting between them.

This clone has just one count. J is TRBJ2-7 and V is TRBV7-6, with D unclear. Trimming shortened V by 2 bases and J by 4 bases, and 12 bases separated the two germline ends. Germline CDR1 and CDR2: SGHVS and FNYEAQ. CDR3 size: 14 residues. The CDR3 is CASSLRFPEYEQYF. DNA for the CDR3: TGTGCCAGCAGCTTACGTTTTCCAGAATACGAGCAGTACTTC.

The sample holds a few counts of this clone. V gene TRBV29-1 combines with J gene TRBJ2-3; no reliable D call. The V end was cut by 7 bases, the J end by 0 bases, with 14 bases between. This CDR3 has 14 amino acids. Germline values: CDR1 SQVTM, CDR2 ANQGSEA. In nucleotides, the CDR3 is TGCAGCGCCTCCCCGCACGTAAGCACAGATACGCAGTATTTT. As protein: CSASPHVSTDTQYF.

This clone was observed a single time. This chain's CDR3 is CASSQEDGGGSGYTF. CDR3 in DNA: TGCGCCAGCAGCCAAGAGGACGGCGGGGGCTCTGGCTACACCTTC. The V and J genes are TRBV4-3 and TRBJ1-2; the D gene is possibly TRBD1 (6 bases). This CDR3 is built from 15 residues. From germline, CDR1 is LGHNA and CDR2 YSLEER. The V end was cut by 0 bases, the J end by 7 bases, with 15 bases between.

This clone was recorded a few times. The chain couples TRBV29-1 to TRBJ2-1, with TRBD2 matching over 13 bases. The germline V gene encodes CDR1 SQVTM and CDR2 ANQGSEA. The V gene end was trimmed by 4 bases and the J gene end by 7 bases; junction bases not matched to a gene: 7. The CDR3 is 15 residues long. DNA for the CDR3: TGCAGCGTTGCACCCACGGGACTAGCGGGGAATGAGCAGTTCTTC. This translates into CSVAPTGLAGNEQFF.

The CDR3 here is CASSVTQGVTEAFF. The CDR3 nucleotides read TGTGCCAGCAGCGTAACACAGGGGGTTACTGAAGCTTTCTTT. This sequence joins TRBV9 and TRBJ1-1; 8 nucleotides match TRBD1. Looked up from germline, CDR1 is SGDLS and CDR2 is YYNGEE. This CDR3 is built from 14 residues. V shed 1 base and J 5 bases; nucleotides not matched to a gene: 4. Using reference TRBV9 and TRBJ1-1 for the parts outside the CDR3, the full variable domain is DSGVTQTPKHLITATGQRVTLRCSPRSGDLSVYWYQQSLDQGLQFLIQYYNGEERAKGNILERFSAQQFPDLHSELNLSSLELGDSALYFCASSVTQGVTEAFFGQGTRLTVV.